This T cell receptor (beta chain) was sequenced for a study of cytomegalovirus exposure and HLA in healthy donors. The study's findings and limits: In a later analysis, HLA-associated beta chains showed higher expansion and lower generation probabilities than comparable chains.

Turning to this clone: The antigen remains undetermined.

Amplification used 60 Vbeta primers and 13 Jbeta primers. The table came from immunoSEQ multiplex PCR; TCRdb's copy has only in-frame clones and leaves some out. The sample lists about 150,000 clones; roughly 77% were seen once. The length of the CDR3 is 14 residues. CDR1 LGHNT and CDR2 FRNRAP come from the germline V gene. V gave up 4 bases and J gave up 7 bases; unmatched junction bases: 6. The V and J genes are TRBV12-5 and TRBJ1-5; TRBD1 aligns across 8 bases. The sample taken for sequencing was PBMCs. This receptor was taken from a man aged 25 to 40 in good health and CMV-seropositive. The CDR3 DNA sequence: TGTGCTAGTGGTTCCCAGGGGGCTGAGCAGCCCCAGCATTTT. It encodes CASGSQGAEQPQHF.